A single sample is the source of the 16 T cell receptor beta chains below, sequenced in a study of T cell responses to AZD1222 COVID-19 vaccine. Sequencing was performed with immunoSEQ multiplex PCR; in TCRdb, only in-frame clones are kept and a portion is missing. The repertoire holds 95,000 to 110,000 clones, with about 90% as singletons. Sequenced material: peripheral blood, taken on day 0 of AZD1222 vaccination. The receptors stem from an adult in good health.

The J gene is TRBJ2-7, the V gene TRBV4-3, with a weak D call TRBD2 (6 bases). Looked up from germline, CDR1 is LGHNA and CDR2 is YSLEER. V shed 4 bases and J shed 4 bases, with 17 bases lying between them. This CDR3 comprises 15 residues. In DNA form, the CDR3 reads TGCGCCAGCAGCCCCACCACCAGCGGGCGATACGAGCAGTACTTC. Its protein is CASSPTTSGRYEQYF.

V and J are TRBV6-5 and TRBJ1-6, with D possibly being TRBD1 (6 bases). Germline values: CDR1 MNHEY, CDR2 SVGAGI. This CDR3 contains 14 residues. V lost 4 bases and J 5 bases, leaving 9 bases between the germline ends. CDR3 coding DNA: TGTGCCAGCAGTTCGGGACATCATAATTCACCCCTCCACTTT. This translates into CASSSGHHNSPLHF.

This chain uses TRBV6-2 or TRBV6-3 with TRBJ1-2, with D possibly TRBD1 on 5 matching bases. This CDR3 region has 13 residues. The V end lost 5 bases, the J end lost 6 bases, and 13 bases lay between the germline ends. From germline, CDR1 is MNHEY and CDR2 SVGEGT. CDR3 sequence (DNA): TGTGCCAGCAGTGGGACCTTGAGCCATGGCTACACCTTC. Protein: CASSGTLSHGYTF.

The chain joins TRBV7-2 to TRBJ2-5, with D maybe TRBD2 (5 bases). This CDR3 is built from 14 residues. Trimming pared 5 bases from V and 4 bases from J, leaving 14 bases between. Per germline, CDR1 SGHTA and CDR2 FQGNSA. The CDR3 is CASSPGWTGETQYF. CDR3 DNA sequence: TGTGCCAGCAGCCCGGGGTGGACCGGAGAGACCCAGTACTTC. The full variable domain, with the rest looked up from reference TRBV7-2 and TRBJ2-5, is GAGVSQSPSNKVTEKGKDVELRCDPISGHTALYWYRQSLGQGLEFLIYFQGNSAPDKSGLPSDRFSAERTGGSVSTLTIQRTQQEDSAVYLCASSPGWTGETQYFGPGTRLLVL.

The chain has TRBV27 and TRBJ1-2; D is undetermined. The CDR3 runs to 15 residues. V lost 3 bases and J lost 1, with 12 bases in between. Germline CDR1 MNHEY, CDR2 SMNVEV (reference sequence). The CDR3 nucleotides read TGTGCCAGCAGTTTCTTTTCAAATCTTAACTATGGCTACACCTTC. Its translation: CASSFFSNLNYGYTF.

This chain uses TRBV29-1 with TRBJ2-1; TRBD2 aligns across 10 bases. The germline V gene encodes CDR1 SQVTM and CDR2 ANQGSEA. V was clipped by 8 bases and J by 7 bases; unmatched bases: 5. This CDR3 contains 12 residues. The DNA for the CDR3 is TGCAGCCTAGCGGGAGACGGGAATGAGCAGTTCTTC. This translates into CSLAGDGNEQFF.

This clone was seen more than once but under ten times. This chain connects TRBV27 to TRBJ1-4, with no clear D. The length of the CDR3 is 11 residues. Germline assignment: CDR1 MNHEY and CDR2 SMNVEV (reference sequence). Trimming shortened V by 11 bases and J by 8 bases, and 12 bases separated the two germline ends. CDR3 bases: TGTGCCTCCCGACTAGGGGAAAAACTGTTTTTT. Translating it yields CASRLGEKLFF.

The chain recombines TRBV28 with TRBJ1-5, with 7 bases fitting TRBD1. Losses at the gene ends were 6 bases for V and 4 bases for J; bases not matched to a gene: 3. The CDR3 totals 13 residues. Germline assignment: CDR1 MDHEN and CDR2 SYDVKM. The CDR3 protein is CASRQGVNQPQHF. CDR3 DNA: TGTGCCAGCAGGCAGGGGGTGAATCAGCCCCAGCATTTT.

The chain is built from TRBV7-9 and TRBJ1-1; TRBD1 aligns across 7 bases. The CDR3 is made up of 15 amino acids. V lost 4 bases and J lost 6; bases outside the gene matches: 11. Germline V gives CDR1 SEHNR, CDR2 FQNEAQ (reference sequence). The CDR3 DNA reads TGTGCCAGCAGCTCTCGACAGGGAAGAGTGGCTGAAGCTTTCTTT. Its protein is CASSSRQGRVAEAFF.

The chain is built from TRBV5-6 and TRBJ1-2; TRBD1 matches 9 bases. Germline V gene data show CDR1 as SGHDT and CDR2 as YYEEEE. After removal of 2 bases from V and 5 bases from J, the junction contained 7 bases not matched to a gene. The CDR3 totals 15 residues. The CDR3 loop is CASSLTGGLGYGYTF. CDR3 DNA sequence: TGTGCCAGCAGCTTAACAGGGGGCTTAGGGTATGGCTACACCTTC. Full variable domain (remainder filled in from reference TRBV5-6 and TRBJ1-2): DAGVTQSPTHLIKTRGQQVTLRCSPKSGHDTVSWYQQALGQGPQFIFQYYEEEERQRGNFPDRFSGHQFPNYSSELNVNALLLGDSALYLCASSLTGGLGYGYTFGSGTRLTVV.

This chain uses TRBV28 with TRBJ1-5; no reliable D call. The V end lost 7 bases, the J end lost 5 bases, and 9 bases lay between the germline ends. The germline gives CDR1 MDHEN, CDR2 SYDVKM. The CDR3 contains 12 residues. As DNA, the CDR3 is TGTGCCAGCATTGGCAGTTATCAGCCCCAGCATTTT. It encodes CASIGSYQPQHF.

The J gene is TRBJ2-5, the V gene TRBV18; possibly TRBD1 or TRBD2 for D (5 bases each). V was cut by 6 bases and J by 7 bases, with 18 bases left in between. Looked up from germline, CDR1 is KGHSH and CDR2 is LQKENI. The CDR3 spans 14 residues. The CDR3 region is CASSPGTGAWTQYF. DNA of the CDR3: TGTGCCAGCTCCCCCGGGACCGGCGCATGGACCCAGTACTTC.

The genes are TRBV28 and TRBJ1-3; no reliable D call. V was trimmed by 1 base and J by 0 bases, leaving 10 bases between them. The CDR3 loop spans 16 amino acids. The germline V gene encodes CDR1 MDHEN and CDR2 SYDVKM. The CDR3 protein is CASSLLLTGSGNTIYF. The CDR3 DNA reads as TGTGCCAGCAGTTTATTGCTCACTGGCTCTGGAAACACCATATATTTT. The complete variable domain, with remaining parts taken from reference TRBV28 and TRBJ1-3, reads DVKVTQSSRYLVKRTGEKVFLECVQDMDHENMFWYRQDPGLGLRLIYFSYDVKMKEKGDIPEGYSVSREKKERFSLILESASTNQTSMYLCASSLLLTGSGNTIYFGEGSWLTVV.

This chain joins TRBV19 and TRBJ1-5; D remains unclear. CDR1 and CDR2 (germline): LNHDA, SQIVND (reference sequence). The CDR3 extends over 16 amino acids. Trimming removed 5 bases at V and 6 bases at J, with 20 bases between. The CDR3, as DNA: TGTGCCAGTAGTCCCCTTTCGCATCCATCGGTTCAGCCCCAGCATTTT. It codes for CASSPLSHPSVQPQHF.

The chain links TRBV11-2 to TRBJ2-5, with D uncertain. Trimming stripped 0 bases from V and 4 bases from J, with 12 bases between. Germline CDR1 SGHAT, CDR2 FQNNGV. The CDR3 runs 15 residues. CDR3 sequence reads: CASSLDRLGTETQYF. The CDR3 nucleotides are TGTGCCAGCAGCTTAGATCGGCTAGGCACAGAGACCCAGTACTTC.

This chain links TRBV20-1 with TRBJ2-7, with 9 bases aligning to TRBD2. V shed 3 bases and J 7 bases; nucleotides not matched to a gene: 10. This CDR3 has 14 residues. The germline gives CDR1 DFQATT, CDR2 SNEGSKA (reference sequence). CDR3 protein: CSASGLAGTEEQYF. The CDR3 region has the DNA TGCAGTGCTAGTGGCCTAGCGGGAACCGAAGAGCAGTACTTC.